This T cell receptor beta chain was identified in a study of beta chain features in type 1 diabetes. Study outcomes and limitations: In all four CD4+ subsets, TCRB CDR3 length was significantly, moderately reduced in type 1 diabetes.

This clone turned up a few times. The antigen remains undetermined. This CDR3 region has 14 residues. Trimming at V came to 5 bases and at J to 6 bases, leaving 3 bases not matched to a gene. The germline gives CDR1 MNHEY, CDR2 SMNVEV (reference sequence). Expressed TCRB transcripts were sequenced because the isolated RNA had all been reverse transcribed beforehand. Profiling relied on immunoSEQ multiplex PCR, and the TCRdb table lists in-frame clones only, not all of them. The sample records under 300,000 clones, about 23% being singletons. The rearrangement uses TRBV27 and TRBJ2-1; 11 bases are a match to TRBD2. This receptor was obtained from a woman aged 25 to 45 with type 1 diabetes. The specimen was naive CD4+ T cells from blood. DNA for the CDR3: TGTGCCAGCAGTCGACTAGCGGGGTTCAATGAGCAGTTCTTC. Protein product: CASSRLAGFNEQFF.